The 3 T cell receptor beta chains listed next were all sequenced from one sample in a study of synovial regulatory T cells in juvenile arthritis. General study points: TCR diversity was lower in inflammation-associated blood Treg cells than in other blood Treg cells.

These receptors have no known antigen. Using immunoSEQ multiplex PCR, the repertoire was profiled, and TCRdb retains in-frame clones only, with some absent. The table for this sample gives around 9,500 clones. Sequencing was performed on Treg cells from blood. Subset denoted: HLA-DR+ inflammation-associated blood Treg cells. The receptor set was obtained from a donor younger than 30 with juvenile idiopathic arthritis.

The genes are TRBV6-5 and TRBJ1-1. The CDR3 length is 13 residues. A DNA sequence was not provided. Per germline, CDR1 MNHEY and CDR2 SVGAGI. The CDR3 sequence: CASSRLGKTEAFF.

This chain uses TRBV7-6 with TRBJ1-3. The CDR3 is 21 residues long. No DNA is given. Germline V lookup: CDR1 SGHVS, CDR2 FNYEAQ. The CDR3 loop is CASSLKPLGNTIKNPGNTIYF.

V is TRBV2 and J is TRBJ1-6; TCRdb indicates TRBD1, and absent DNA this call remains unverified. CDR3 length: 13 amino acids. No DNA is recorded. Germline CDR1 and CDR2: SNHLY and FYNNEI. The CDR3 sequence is CASSRTVNSPLHF.